This TCR beta chain was recovered during a study of cytotoxic CD8 clonotypes in ibrutinib-treated CLL. Notes on the study in general: Exceeding age-matched healthy donors, baseline clonality also tracked the counts of circulating CD8+ T cells. Clonality increased at ibrutinib response and stayed stable in sustained remission. At progression, however, it fell back toward baseline.

The CDR3 consists of 10 residues. The V gene's germline CDR1 is MNHNS and CDR2 SASEGT. Measured with immunoSEQ multiplex PCR; TCRdb has only the in-frame clones, and not every one. The sample includes around 97,000 clones, approximately 82% seen only once; the top ten take 25% to 40%. In regard to this clone: Its specificity is not known.

The TCR originated in a human donor with chronic lymphocytic leukemia. V gene TRBV6-1 combines with J gene TRBJ2-1; no clear D. The material sequenced was PBMCs, taken after 12 months of ibrutinib treatment. The DNA for the CDR3 is TGTATGAGTAAGTCTTGGGAGCAGTTCTTC. This codes for CMSKSWEQFF.